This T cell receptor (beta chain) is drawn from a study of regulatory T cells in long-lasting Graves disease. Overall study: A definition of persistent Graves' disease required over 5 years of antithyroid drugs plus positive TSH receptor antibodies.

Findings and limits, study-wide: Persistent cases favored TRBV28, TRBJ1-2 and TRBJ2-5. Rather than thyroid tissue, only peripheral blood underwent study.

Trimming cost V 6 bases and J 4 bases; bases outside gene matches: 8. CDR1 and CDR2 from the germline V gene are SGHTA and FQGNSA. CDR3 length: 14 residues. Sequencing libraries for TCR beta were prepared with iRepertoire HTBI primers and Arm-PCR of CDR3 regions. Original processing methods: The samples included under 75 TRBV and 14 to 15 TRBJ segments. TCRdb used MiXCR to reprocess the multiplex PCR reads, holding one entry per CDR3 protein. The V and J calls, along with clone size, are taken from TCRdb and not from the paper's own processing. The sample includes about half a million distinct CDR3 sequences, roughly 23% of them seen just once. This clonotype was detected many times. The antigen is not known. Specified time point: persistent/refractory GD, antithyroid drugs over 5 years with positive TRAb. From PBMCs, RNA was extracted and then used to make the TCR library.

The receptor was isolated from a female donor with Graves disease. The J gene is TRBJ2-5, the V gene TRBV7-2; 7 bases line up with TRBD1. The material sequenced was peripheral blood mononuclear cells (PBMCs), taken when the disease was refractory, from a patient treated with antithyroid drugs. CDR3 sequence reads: CASSQGVWGETQYF. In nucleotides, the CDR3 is TGTGCCAGCAGTCAGGGGGTGTGGGGAGAGACCCAGTACTTC.